This paragraph reports one TCR beta chain. Its specificity is not known. V was cut by 0 bases and J by 1 base, with 13 bases left in between. The CDR3 contains 16 residues. The germline V gene has CDR1 SGDLS and CDR2 YYNGEE. Sequencing used immunoSEQ version 4 in survey mode. This table comes from immunoSEQ multiplex PCR, and its TCRdb copy is limited to in-frame clones, with some not included. The sample has 40,000 to 55,000 clones; just under 90% are singletons. The data originate from a study of persistence of HIV-infected CD4 T cells. Broader study findings: Compared with CD3/CD28-stimulated cells, CMV- and Gag-responding cells showed lower TCRbeta richness. Within sorted populations, more oligoclonal TCRs accompanied more oligoclonal proviruses. TCR analyses could not target the rare provirus-carrying CMV-responding cells.

Anti-CD3/anti-CD28 beads served as a nonspecific positive control stimulus. CD4+ T cells upregulating both CD40 ligand and CD69 were sorted as responding cells. Donors had CD4+ T cell counts above 400 cells/uL and were CMV-seropositive. Here the sequenced sample was CD4+ T cells sorted from PBMCs after approximately 20-hour stimulation, taken from a patient who received antiretroviral therapy. The rearrangement joins TRBV9 to TRBJ2-5; no clear D. The TCR originated in an adult woman with HIV who was CMV-seropositive. The CDR3 region has the DNA TGTGCCAGCAGCGTAGGTGTTGGACCCCCCCAAGAGACCCAGTACTTC. It yields the protein CASSVGVGPPQETQYF.